This TCR beta chain was observed in a study of CD8 T cells in Susac syndrome. This CDR3 is 15 amino acids long. V shed 6 bases, J shed 3 bases, and the junction held 7 bases outside the gene matches. RNA in amounts of about 0.5 to 1 ug was reverse transcribed with random hexamers. TCRdb used MiXCR to reprocess the immunoSEQ multiplex PCR reads, holding one entry per CDR3 protein. Found here are 400,000 to 550,000 distinct CDR3 sequences, 75% to 90% of them singletons; the top ten hold about 0.12%. TCR beta was sequenced from blood CD8+ and CD4+ T cells. This rearrangement joins TRBV12-3 or TRBV12-4 to TRBJ2-3, with 9 positions matching TRBD1. The sequence derives from a human donor with multiple sclerosis. The sample comprised CD8+ T cells from PBMCs. DNA of the CDR3: TGTGCCAGCAGGGACAGGGGACGGGAGACAGATACGCAGTATTTT. Protein product: CASRDRGRETDTQYF.